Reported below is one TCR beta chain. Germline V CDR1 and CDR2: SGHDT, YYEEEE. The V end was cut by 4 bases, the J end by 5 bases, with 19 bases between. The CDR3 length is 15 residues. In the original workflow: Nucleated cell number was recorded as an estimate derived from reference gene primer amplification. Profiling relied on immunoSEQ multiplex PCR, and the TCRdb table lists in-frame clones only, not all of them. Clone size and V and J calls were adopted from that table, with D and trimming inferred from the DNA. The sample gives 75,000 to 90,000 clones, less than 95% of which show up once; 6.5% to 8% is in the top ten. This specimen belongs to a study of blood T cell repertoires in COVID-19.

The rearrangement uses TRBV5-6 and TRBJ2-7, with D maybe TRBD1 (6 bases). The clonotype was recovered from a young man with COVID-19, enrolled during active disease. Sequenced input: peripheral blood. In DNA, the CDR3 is TGTGCCAGCAGCCAGGGGTATTTGCCGTTGGACGAGCAGTACTTC. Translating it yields CASSQGYLPLDEQYF.